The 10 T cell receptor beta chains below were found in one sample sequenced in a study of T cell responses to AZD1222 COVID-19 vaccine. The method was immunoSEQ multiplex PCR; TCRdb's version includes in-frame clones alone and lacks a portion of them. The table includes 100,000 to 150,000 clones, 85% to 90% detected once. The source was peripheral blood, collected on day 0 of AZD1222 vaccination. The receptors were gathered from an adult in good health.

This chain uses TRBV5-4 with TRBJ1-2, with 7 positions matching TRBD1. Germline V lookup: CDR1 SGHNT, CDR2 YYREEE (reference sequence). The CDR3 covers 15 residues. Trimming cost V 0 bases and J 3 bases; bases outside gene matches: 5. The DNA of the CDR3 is TGTGCCAGCAGCTTGGCCGTACAGGGGTACTATGGCTACACCTTC. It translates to CASSLAVQGYYGYTF.

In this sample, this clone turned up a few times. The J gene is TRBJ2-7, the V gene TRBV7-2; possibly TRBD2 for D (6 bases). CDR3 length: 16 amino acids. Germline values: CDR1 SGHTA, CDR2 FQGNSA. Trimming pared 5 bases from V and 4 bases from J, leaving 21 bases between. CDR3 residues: CASSPRAGAIRYEQYF. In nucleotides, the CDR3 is TGTGCCAGCAGCCCACGAGCGGGTGCAATTCGGTACGAGCAGTACTTC.

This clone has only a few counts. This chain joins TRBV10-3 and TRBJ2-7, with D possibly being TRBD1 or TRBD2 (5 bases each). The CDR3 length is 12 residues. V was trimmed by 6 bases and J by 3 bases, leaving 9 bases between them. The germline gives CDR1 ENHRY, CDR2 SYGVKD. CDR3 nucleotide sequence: TGTGCCATCAGGGGGGTGTTCTACGAGCAGTACTTC. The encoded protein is CAIRGVFYEQYF.

Here the CDR3 reads CASGLGYEQYF. CDR3 coding DNA: TGTGCCAGCGGGCTCGGGTACGAGCAGTACTTC. V gene TRBV2 combines with J gene TRBJ2-7; D gene unclear. Trimming removed 8 bases at V and 4 bases at J, with 9 bases between. Germline V gives CDR1 SNHLY, CDR2 FYNNEI. The CDR3 extends over 11 amino acids.

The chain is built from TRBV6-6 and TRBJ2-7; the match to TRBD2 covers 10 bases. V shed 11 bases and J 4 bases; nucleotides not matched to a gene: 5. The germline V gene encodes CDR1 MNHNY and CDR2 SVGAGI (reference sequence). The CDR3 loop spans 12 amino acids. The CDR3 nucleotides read TGTGCCGCTAGCGGGGGAAGATACGAGCAGTACTTC. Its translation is CAASGGRYEQYF.

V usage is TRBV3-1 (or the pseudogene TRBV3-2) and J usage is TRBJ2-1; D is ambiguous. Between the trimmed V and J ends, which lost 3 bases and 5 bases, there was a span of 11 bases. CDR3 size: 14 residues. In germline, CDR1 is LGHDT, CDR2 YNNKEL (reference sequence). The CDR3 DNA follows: TGTGCCAGCAGCCACTGGGTCGACGACAATGAGCAGTTCTTC. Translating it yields CASSHWVDDNEQFF.

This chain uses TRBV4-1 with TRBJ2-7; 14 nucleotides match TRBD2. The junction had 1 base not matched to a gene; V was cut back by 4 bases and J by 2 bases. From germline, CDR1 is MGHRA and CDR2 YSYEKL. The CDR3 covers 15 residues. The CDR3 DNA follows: TGCGCCAGCAGCCCGACTAGCGGGAGGGCCTACGAGCAGTACTTC. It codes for CASSPTSGRAYEQYF.

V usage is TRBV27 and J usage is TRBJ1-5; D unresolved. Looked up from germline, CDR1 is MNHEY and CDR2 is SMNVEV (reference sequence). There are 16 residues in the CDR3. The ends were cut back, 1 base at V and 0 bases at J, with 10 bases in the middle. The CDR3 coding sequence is TGTGCCAGCAGTTTATTCGGTCCATATAGCAATCAGCCCCAGCATTTT. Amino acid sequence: CASSLFGPYSNQPQHF.

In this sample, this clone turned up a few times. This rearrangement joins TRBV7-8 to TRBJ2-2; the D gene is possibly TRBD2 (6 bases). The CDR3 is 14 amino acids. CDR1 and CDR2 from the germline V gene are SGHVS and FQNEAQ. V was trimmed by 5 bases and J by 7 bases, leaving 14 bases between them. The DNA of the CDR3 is TGTGCCAGCAGCCGAGCGGGTACGGGCGGGGAGCTGTTTTTT. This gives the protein CASSRAGTGGELFF.

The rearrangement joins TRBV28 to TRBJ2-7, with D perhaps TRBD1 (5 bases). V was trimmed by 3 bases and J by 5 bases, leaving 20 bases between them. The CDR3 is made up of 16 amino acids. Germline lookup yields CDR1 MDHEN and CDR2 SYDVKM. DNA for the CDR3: TGTGCCAGCAGTTTGACCCCCCAGGGATCGTGGAACGAGCAGTACTTC. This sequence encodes CASSLTPQGSWNEQYF.